This T cell receptor (beta chain) originates from a study of regulatory T cells in long-lasting Graves disease. Trimming left V 4 bases short and J 7 bases short, with 17 bases between. Germline V gene sequence: CDR1 ENHRY, CDR2 SYGVKD. This CDR3 contains 15 residues. Time point given: newly diagnosed GD, antithyroid drugs for less than 3 months. RNA extracted from PBMCs served as the sequencing template. Building the TCR beta libraries relied on iRepertoire HTBI primers, and CDR3 regions underwent Arm-PCR. Each CDR3 protein gets one entry after TCRdb re-called the multiplex PCR reads with MiXCR. In the table there are about 460,000 distinct CDR3 sequences, less than 15% of which are singletons. The table lists this clonotype with many counts. These sequences were also reported in another study, on T cells in Graves' hyperthyroidism and ophthalmopathy.

The J gene is TRBJ2-1, the V gene TRBV10-3; D gene ambiguous. The sequence was obtained from a woman aged 45 to 65 with Graves disease. The sequencing used peripheral blood mononuclear cells (PBMCs), collected at new diagnosis, from a patient treated with antithyroid drugs. For the CDR3, the DNA is TGTGCCATCAGTGTGGGGAACCTCCTGGGGAATGAGCAGTTCTTC. Translated, it gives CAISVGNLLGNEQFF.